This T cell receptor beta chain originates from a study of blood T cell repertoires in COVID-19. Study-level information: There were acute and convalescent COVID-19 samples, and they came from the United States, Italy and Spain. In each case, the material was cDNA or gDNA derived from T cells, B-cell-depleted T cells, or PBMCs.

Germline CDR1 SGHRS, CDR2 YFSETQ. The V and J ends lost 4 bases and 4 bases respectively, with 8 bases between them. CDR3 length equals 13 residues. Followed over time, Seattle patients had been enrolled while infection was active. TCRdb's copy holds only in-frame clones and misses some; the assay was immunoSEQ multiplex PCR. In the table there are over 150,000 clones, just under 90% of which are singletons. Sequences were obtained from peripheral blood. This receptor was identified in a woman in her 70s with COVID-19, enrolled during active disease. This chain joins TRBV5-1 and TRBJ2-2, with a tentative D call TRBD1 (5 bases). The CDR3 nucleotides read TGCGCCAGCAGCCTCAGGGTCACCGGGGAGCTGTTTTTT. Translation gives CASSLRVTGELFF.